This passage covers 2 T cell receptor beta chains from one sample sequenced in a study of blood T cell repertoires in COVID-19. Here immunoSEQ multiplex PCR was the method, and the copy in TCRdb shows in-frame clones only, minus some. Among over 150,000 clones listed, roughly 84% were seen once. Input material: peripheral blood. All receptors come from a woman aged 55-69 years with COVID-19, enrolled during active disease.

The gene calls are TRBV7-3 and TRBJ2-3, with TRBD1 as a possible D gene (6 bases). The CDR3 extends over 17 amino acids. The germline CDR1 and CDR2 sequences are SGHTA and FQGTGA. The V end lost 5 bases, the J end lost 0 bases, and 18 bases lay between the germline ends. The CDR3 region is CASSPQPRTVSTDTQYF. CDR3 bases: TGTGCCAGCAGCCCTCAACCCAGGACAGTGAGCACAGATACGCAGTATTTT.

This clone occurred a few times. The J gene is TRBJ2-7, the V gene TRBV5-5; D gene unclear. The germline V and J ends were trimmed by 2 bases and 0 bases, with 9 bases remaining between them. The germline CDR1 and CDR2 sequences are SGHKS and YYEKEE (reference sequence). The CDR3 runs to 14 residues. In DNA form, the CDR3 reads TGTGCCAGCAGCTTCTCGGGTAGCTCCTACGAGCAGTACTTC. Translation: CASSFSGSSYEQYF.